This entry describes one TCR beta chain. The target antigen is unknown. The treatment was: over 15 received Ad26.COV2.S at low or high dose, single or two shots; 5 received placebo; per-sample allocation not given. Sampling occurred on day 63 after the first vaccine or placebo injection. An 18-55-year-old adult in Boston served as donor. An Ad26 vector expressing Wuhan-strain SARS-CoV-2 spike constituted the vaccine. The data were produced by immunoSEQ multiplex PCR, yet TCRdb's version contains in-frame clones alone and is incomplete. This sample has about 410,000 clones, with around nine tenths found just once. This record comes from a study of Ad26.COV2.S vaccination and SARS-CoV-2 variants. This CDR3 region has 14 residues. The V end lost 4 bases, the J end lost 0 bases, and 11 bases lay between the germline ends. Germline CDR1 SGHNT, CDR2 YYREEE (reference sequence). Study findings and constraints: Placebo recipients and vaccine recipients were similar in non-spike TCR breadth. Substantial post-vaccination breadth of spike-specific CD8+ and CD4+ T cell responses was reported.

Here the sequenced sample was peripheral blood, taken in a trial of Ad26.COV2.S vaccine versus placebo. The chain carries TRBV5-4 and TRBJ2-7; D uncertain. This sequence was found in a person between 18 and 65 years old who received the Ad26.COV2.S COVID-19 vaccine or a placebo. The CDR3 region is CASSPDLGSYEQYF. CDR3 coding DNA: TGTGCCAGCAGCCCCGACCTTGGCTCCTACGAGCAGTACTTC.